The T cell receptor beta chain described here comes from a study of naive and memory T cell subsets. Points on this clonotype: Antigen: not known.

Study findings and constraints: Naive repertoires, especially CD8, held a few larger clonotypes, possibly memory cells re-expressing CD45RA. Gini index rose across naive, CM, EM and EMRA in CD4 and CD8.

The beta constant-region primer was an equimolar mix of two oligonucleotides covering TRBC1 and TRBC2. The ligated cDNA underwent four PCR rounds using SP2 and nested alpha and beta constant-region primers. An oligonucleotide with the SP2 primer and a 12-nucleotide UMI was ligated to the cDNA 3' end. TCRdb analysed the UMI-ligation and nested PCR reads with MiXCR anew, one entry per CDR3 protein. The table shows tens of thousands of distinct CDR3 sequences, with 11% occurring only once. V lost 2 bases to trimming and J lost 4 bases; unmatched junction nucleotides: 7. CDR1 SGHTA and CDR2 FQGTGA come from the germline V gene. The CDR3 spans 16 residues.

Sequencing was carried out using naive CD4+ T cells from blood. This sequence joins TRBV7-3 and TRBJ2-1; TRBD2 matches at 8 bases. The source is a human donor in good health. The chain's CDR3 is CASSLGREGGYNEQFF. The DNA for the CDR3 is TGTGCCAGCAGCTTAGGACGGGAGGGCGGTTACAATGAGCAGTTCTTC.